The 20 T cell receptor beta chains below were found in one sample sequenced in a study of blood T cell repertoires in COVID-19. Assay: immunoSEQ multiplex PCR; the TCRdb copy retains only in-frame clones and omits some. Among roughly 250,000 clones listed, around 87% were seen once. Sequencing used PBMCs or T cells enriched from blood (not recorded which). These receptors were taken from a woman aged 25 to 39 with acute COVID-19.

V usage is TRBV28 and J usage is TRBJ2-7; 7 positions agree with TRBD1. The CDR3 runs to 13 residues. After removal of 7 bases from V and 3 bases from J, the junction contained 6 bases not matched to a gene. Germline CDR1 MDHEN, CDR2 SYDVKM. The CDR3 DNA follows: TGTGCCAGCAACTGGGACAGTAACTACGAGCAGTACTTC. This gives the protein CASNWDSNYEQYF.

Details on this clone: At one end the junction does not follow the germline gene, possibly because of a read error. The rearrangement uses TRBV11-2 and TRBJ2-1, with 8 bases aligning to TRBD2. The CDR3 is 13 amino acids. Germline CDR1 is SGHAT and CDR2 is FQNNGV. The CDR3 is CASRLAGSNEQFF. CDR3 DNA: TGTGCCAGCAGGTTAGCGGGGAGCAATGAGCAGTTCTTC. Full variable domain (remainder filled in from reference TRBV11-2 and TRBJ2-1): EAGVAQSPRYKIIEKRQSVAFWCNPISGHATLYWYQQILGQGPKLLIQFQNNGVVDDSQLPKDRFSAERLKGVDSTLKIQPAKLEDSAVYLCASRLAGSNEQFFGPGTRLTVL.

The chain is built from TRBV15 and TRBJ2-7; TRBD1 matches at 7 bases. The CDR3 has 23 residues. Germline-derived CDR1 and CDR2 are LNHNV and YYDKDF (reference sequence). J was trimmed by 0 bases and V by 0 bases; bases with no gene match: 26. This chain's CDR3 is CATSRDLVQSGTANPRSSYEQYF. CDR3 bases: TGTGCCACCAGCAGAGATCTGGTCCAATCCGGGACAGCCAACCCGAGAAGCTCCTACGAGCAGTACTTC.

This clone was observed a single time. This chain joins TRBV6-5 and TRBJ2-2; D uncertain. The CDR3 is 14 residues long. V lost 1 base and J lost 1, with 4 bases in between. Germline V CDR1 and CDR2: MNHEY, SVGAGI. The CDR3 DNA reads TGTGCCAGCAGTTACTTCCTGAACACCGGGGAGCTGTTTTTT. Translation: CASSYFLNTGELFF.

Points on this clone: The junction and the germline gene differ at one end; a read error may be behind it. The gene calls are TRBV19 and TRBJ2-1; D is unclear. This CDR3 is built from 15 residues. Germline V gives CDR1 LNHDA, CDR2 SQIVND (reference sequence). CDR3 in amino acids: CASGIRSISYNEQFF. The DNA of the CDR3 is TGTGCCAGTGGTATCAGGTCGATCTCCTACAATGAGCAGTTCTTC.

The chain employs TRBV2 and TRBJ2-3; D unclear. This CDR3 is 16 amino acids long. Germline V CDR1 and CDR2: SNHLY, FYNNEI. The V end lost 1 base, the J end lost 2 bases, and 13 bases lay between the germline ends. Here the CDR3 reads CASSEERSKATDTQYF. Written as DNA, the CDR3 is TGTGCCAGCAGTGAAGAGAGGTCGAAGGCCACAGATACGCAGTATTTT.

On this clone itself: Sequence at one end of the junction differs from germline and may be a read error. This CDR3 is CASTLTSGTSGTGELFF. Written as DNA, the CDR3 is TGTGCCAGCACCTTAACCTCCGGGACTAGCGGGACCGGGGAGCTGTTTTTT. The chain couples TRBV11-3 to TRBJ2-2, with 12 bases that match TRBD2. CDR3 length equals 17 residues. Germline-derived CDR1 and CDR2 are SGHNT and YENEEA.

V gene TRBV28 combines with J gene TRBJ2-1, with TRBD2 matching over 9 bases. The CDR3 has 19 residues. After removal of 4 bases from V and 0 bases from J, the junction contained 13 bases not matched to a gene. CDR1 is MDHEN and CDR2 is SYDVKM in the germline V gene. The CDR3 nucleotides read TGTGCCAGCAGTTACCTAAGCGGGGGGCAAAGAACCTCCTACAATGAGCAGTTCTTC. It specifies CASSYLSGGQRTSYNEQFF.

The chain joins TRBV19 to TRBJ2-1; D uncertain. This CDR3 has 11 residues. CDR1 LNHDA and CDR2 SQIVND come from the germline V gene (reference sequence). V was trimmed by 2 bases and J by 10 bases, leaving 6 bases between them. The CDR3 reads CASSISREQFF. CDR3 coding DNA: TGTGCCAGTAGTATATCACGGGAGCAGTTCTTC.

V and J are TRBV5-1 and TRBJ1-4; tentatively, D is TRBD1 (5 bases). Deletions cut 2 bases from V and 8 bases from J, with 16 bases between. There are 15 residues in the CDR3. CDR1 is SGHRS, CDR2 YFSETQ, per germline. The CDR3 nucleotides are TGCGCCAGCAGCTTAACATCGGGGGGTAGGGAAAAACTGTTTTTT. It codes for CASSLTSGGREKLFF. The full variable domain, with the rest looked up from reference TRBV5-1 and TRBJ1-4, is KAGVTQTPRYLIKTRGQQVTLSCSPISGHRSVSWYQQTPGQGLQFLFEYFSETQRNKGNFPGRFSGRQFSNSRSEMNVSTLELGDSALYLCASSLTSGGREKLFFGSGTQLSVL.

This chain links TRBV27 with TRBJ2-3; TRBD1 aligns across 7 bases. From germline, CDR1 is MNHEY and CDR2 SMNVEV (reference sequence). The CDR3 length is 13 residues. V lost 7 bases and J lost 4; bases outside the gene matches: 5. CDR3 nucleotide sequence: TGTGCCAGCACCGACAGGGCCTCAGATACGCAGTATTTT. This encodes CASTDRASDTQYF.

The chain joins TRBV27 to TRBJ2-7, with TRBD2 as a possible D gene (7 bases). V lost 5 bases, J lost 5 bases, and 19 bases lay in between. Germline CDR1 is MNHEY and CDR2 is SMNVEV (reference sequence). The CDR3 runs to 15 residues. CDR3 sequence reads: CASSDSWGGHHEQYF. DNA for the CDR3: TGTGCCAGCAGTGACTCGTGGGGGGGCCACCACGAGCAGTACTTC.

This clone showed up just once. This chain connects TRBV7-9 to TRBJ1-1; maybe TRBD1 (5 bases). Trimming pared 5 bases from V and 4 bases from J, leaving 26 bases between. CDR1 and CDR2 from the germline V gene are SEHNR and FQNEAQ (reference sequence). This CDR3 region has 18 residues. CDR3 coding DNA: TGTGCCAGCAGCACCGGTGGAACAGGAGGGTATTTCGGCACTGAAGCTTTCTTT. Residues: CASSTGGTGGYFGTEAFF. Full variable domain (rest looked up from reference TRBV7-9 and TRBJ1-1): DTGVSQNPRHKITKRGQNVTFRCDPISEHNRLYWYRQTLGQGPEFLTYFQNEAQLEKSRLLSDRFSAERPKGSFSTLEIQRTEQGDSAMYLCASSTGGTGGYFGTEAFFGQGTRLTVV.

This chain uses TRBV6-5 with TRBJ1-4; the D is unclear. The CDR3 extends over 14 amino acids. Trimming pared 6 bases from V and 4 bases from J, leaving 12 bases between. CDR1 is MNHEY and CDR2 is SVGAGI in the germline V gene. CDR3 sequence: CASRSISGNEKLFF. The CDR3 DNA sequence: TGTGCCAGCAGATCGATATCCGGTAATGAAAAACTGTTTTTT.

The chain joins TRBV27 to TRBJ1-5; perhaps TRBD1 as D (6 bases). Germline lookup yields CDR1 MNHEY and CDR2 SMNVEV (reference sequence). The CDR3 is made up of 14 amino acids. Deletions cut 4 bases from V and 7 bases from J, with 14 bases between. The CDR3 DNA follows: TGTGCCAGCAGTTCTACAGGGATAGGCCAGCCCCAGCATTTT. Translation: CASSSTGIGQPQHF.

The chain uses TRBV4-3 and TRBJ1-2, with TRBD1 matching over 8 bases. CDR1 LGHNA and CDR2 YSLEER come from the germline V gene. This CDR3 comprises 17 residues. The trim removed 0 bases at V and 0 bases at J, leaving 6 bases unmatched. The CDR3 protein is CASSQDTGTGTNYGYTF. Here the CDR3 DNA reads TGCGCCAGCAGCCAAGACACCGGGACAGGAACTAACTATGGCTACACCTTC.

In DNA, the CDR3 is TGTGCCAGCAACATCGACAGGGCGGGCTATGGCTACACCTTC. As protein: CASNIDRAGYGYTF. The V gene is TRBV28, the J gene TRBJ1-2; the match to TRBD1 covers 7 bases. V shed 7 bases and J 4 bases; nucleotides not matched to a gene: 9. The CDR3 consists of 14 residues. Looked up from germline, CDR1 is MDHEN and CDR2 is SYDVKM.

The chain links TRBV28 to TRBJ1-5; the match to TRBD1 covers 8 bases. Germline values: CDR1 MDHEN, CDR2 SYDVKM. The CDR3 has 14 residues. The junction had 9 bases not matched to a gene; V was cut back by 10 bases and J by 4 bases. The DNA of the CDR3 is TGTGCCATAAGGGGACAGGCGGGGAATCAGCCCCAGCATTTT. It specifies CAIRGQAGNQPQHF.

The V call is TRBV28, the J call TRBJ2-7; D unresolved. Germline V gene lookup returns CDR1 MDHEN and CDR2 SYDVKM. V was pared by 1 base and J by 3 bases, with 16 bases between. The CDR3 contains 16 residues. This chain's CDR3 is CASSLSPVYSDYEQYF. The CDR3 DNA sequence: TGTGCCAGCAGTTTATCCCCGGTGTACAGTGACTACGAGCAGTACTTC.

The chain links TRBV7-8 to TRBJ2-1; 15 bases map to TRBD2. CDR1 is SGHVS and CDR2 is FQNEAQ in the germline V gene. V shed 5 bases, J shed 7 bases, and the junction held 12 bases outside the gene matches. The CDR3 spans 18 residues. The CDR3, as DNA: TGTGCCAGCAGCATAACCGGGACTAGCGGGAGGAGAAAAAATGAGCAGTTCTTC. Encoded protein: CASSITGTSGRRKNEQFF.